These 32 T cell receptor beta chains share one sample of origin, sequenced in a study of cytomegalovirus exposure and HLA in healthy donors. The PCR made use of 60 Vbeta and 13 Jbeta primers. The assay was immunoSEQ multiplex PCR, and TCRdb's table has in-frame clones only and misses some. Among about 150,000 clones listed, around 90% were seen once. Material for sequencing was PBMCs. These receptors were obtained from a woman aged 40 to 50 in good health and CMV-seronegative.

The V gene is TRBV27, the J gene TRBJ2-3; unclear D gene. Between the trimmed V and J ends, which lost 2 bases and 1 base, there was a span of 13 bases. Per germline, CDR1 MNHEY and CDR2 SMNVEV (reference sequence). The CDR3 consists of 16 residues. CDR3 nucleotides: TGTGCCAGCAGTTTACTCGCGGCCGGTGGCACAGATACGCAGTATTTT. Translation: CASSLLAAGGTDTQYF.

The chain uses TRBV7-2 and TRBJ1-5; TRBD1 aligns across 7 bases. Germline V lookup: CDR1 SGHTA, CDR2 FQGNSA. V was clipped by 4 bases and J by 6 bases; unmatched bases: 6. This CDR3 contains 14 residues. The DNA of the CDR3 is TGTGCCAGCAGCTCCCGACAGGGAAGTCAGCCCCAGCATTTT. Translating gives CASSSRQGSQPQHF.

This rearrangement joins TRBV11-3 to TRBJ1-2; 9 bases fit TRBD1. This CDR3 is 17 amino acids long. Unmatched junction bases numbered 12, after V lost 5 bases and J lost 2 bases. The germline gives CDR1 SGHNT, CDR2 YENEEA. The CDR3 nucleotides read TGTGCCAGCAGCAGAATCCCATCGGGACAGGGAAACTATGGCTACACCTTC. This translates into CASSRIPSGQGNYGYTF.

The chain is built from TRBV11-3 and TRBJ2-3; 8 bases agree with TRBD2. CDR3 size: 11 residues. J gave up 5 bases and V 8 bases, and 0 bases lay outside the gene matches. The germline gives CDR1 SGHNT, CDR2 YENEEA. The CDR3 nucleotides read TGTGCCAGCGGGACTAGAGATACGCAGTATTTT. Its protein is CASGTRDTQYF.

The J gene is TRBJ2-1, the V gene TRBV7-6; maybe TRBD2 (6 bases). This CDR3 comprises 13 residues. CDR1 is SGHVS and CDR2 is FNYEAQ in the germline V gene. V was shortened by 5 bases and J by 6 bases, with 11 bases between the two germline ends. In DNA form, the CDR3 reads TGTGCCAGCAGCCCCGGGAGCGCCAATGAGCAGTTCTTC. Its protein is CASSPGSANEQFF.

This rearrangement joins TRBV9 to TRBJ2-1; 10 bases line up with TRBD1. The CDR3 consists of 15 residues. Germline CDR1 SGDLS, CDR2 YYNGEE. The junction had 5 bases not matched to a gene; V was cut back by 0 bases and J by 8 bases. This CDR3 reads CASSVGTGGMDEQFF. The CDR3 nucleotides read TGTGCCAGCAGCGTAGGGACAGGGGGTATGGATGAGCAGTTCTTC.

V and J are TRBV4-1 and TRBJ2-5; D unclear. The V end lost 0 bases, the J end lost 5 bases, and 10 bases lay between the germline ends. Germline CDR1 MGHRA, CDR2 YSYEKL. The CDR3 is made up of 14 amino acids. In DNA, the CDR3 is TGCGCCAGCAGCCAAGAACCTAGTCGGGAGACCCAGTACTTC. Amino acids: CASSQEPSRETQYF.

The chain employs TRBV9 and TRBJ1-1; 8 positions match TRBD1. The V and J ends lost 1 base and 6 bases, in that order; junction bases with no gene match: 2. Germline CDR1 SGDLS, CDR2 YYNGEE. CDR3 length: 13 amino acids. The CDR3 region is CASSVLTGAEAFF. The CDR3 DNA sequence: TGTGCCAGCAGCGTACTGACAGGGGCTGAAGCTTTCTTT.

On this clone itself: A read error may account for a junction end that differs from germline. The chain is built from TRBV7-9 and TRBJ1-1; D is ambiguous. Germline CDR1 and CDR2: SEHNR and FQNEAQ (reference sequence). This CDR3 is built from 13 residues. The CDR3 bases are TGTTCCAGCAGCTTATGGCAGGAACGCGAAGCTTTCTTT. Amino acids: CSSSLWQEREAFF.

The chain recombines TRBV4-2 with TRBJ2-7; the D gene is possibly TRBD1 (6 bases). There are 17 residues in the CDR3. Between the trimmed V and J ends, which lost 1 base and 3 bases, there was a span of 19 bases. Germline loops: CDR1 LGHNA, CDR2 YNFKEQ. The DNA for the CDR3 is TGTGCCAGCAGCCAAGGACTGGGCAGGGGCCTTATCTACGAGCAGTACTTC. This translates into CASSQGLGRGLIYEQYF.

The V and J genes are TRBV19 and TRBJ1-4, with D possibly being TRBD1 (6 bases). CDR3 length equals 14 residues. The V end was cut by 7 bases, the J end by 8 bases, with 17 bases between. Germline CDR1 LNHDA, CDR2 SQIVND (reference sequence). CDR3 in amino acids: CASTMTGIREKLFF. Here the CDR3 DNA reads TGTGCCAGTACTATGACAGGAATAAGGGAAAAACTGTTTTTT.

On this clone: A read error may produce the germline difference seen at one junction end. This specimen includes other DNA sequences encoding the same CDR3. This chain uses TRBV11-2 with TRBJ2-2; 7 positions agree with TRBD2. Per the germline V gene, CDR1 is SGHAT and CDR2 is FQNNGV. This CDR3 region has 18 residues. CDR3: CASSLPGRGTAGTGELFF. For the CDR3, the DNA is TGCGCCAGCAGCTTACCGGGGCGGGGGACCGCGGGGACCGGGGAGCTGTTTTTT. Full variable domain (rest looked up from reference TRBV11-2 and TRBJ2-2): EAGVAQSPRYKIIEKRQSVAFWCNPISGHATLYWYQQILGQGPKLLIQFQNNGVVDDSQLPKDRFSAERLKGVDSTLKIQPAKLEDSAVYLCASSLPGRGTAGTGELFFGEGSRLTVL.

The V and J genes are TRBV28 and TRBJ2-1; D is possibly TRBD1 (6 bases). Germline CDR1 reads MDHEN; CDR2 reads SYDVKM. V was trimmed by 4 bases and J by 9 bases, leaving 10 bases between them. This CDR3 region has 12 residues. The CDR3 region is CASSSLGGEQFF. The CDR3 nucleotides are TGTGCCAGCAGTTCTCTAGGGGGTGAGCAGTTCTTC.

The CDR3 protein is CASSLYLADTDTQYF. As DNA, the CDR3 is TGTGCCAGCAGCTTGTACCTAGCGGACACAGATACGCAGTATTTT. The chain recombines TRBV5-4 with TRBJ2-3, with 7 bases identical to TRBD2. Germline V CDR1 and CDR2: SGHNT, YYREEE (reference sequence). This CDR3 has 15 amino acids. The junction had 4 bases not matched to a gene; V was cut back by 1 base and J by 2 bases.

This clone was picked up one time. V usage is TRBV6-5 and J usage is TRBJ2-7, with 7 bases fitting TRBD2. The CDR3 runs 15 residues. Trimming cost V 1 base and J 3 bases; bases outside gene matches: 6. Germline loops: CDR1 MNHEY, CDR2 SVGAGI. The CDR3 DNA follows: TGTGCCAGCAGTTACTACGGGGGAGGGGACTACGAGCAGTACTTC. Translation gives CASSYYGGGDYEQYF.

In this sample, this clone turned up a few times. The gene calls are TRBV18 and TRBJ2-7, with 12 bases aligning to TRBD2. The germline gives CDR1 KGHSH, CDR2 LQKENI. The CDR3 is 15 amino acids. The J segment lost 4 bases and the V segment lost 2 bases, leaving 3 bases of the junction unmatched. The CDR3 bases are TGTGCCAGCTCACCAGGACTAGCGGGAATTTACGAGCAGTACTTC. Translating gives CASSPGLAGIYEQYF.

In this sample, this clone turned up once. This chain joins TRBV5-1 and TRBJ2-3; 7 bases align to TRBD1. Unmatched junction bases numbered 4, after V lost 4 bases and J lost 2 bases. Germline V gives CDR1 SGHRS, CDR2 YFSETQ. This CDR3 is built from 14 residues. CDR3 protein: CASSTDRFTDTQYF. In nucleotides, the CDR3 is TGCGCCAGCAGCACGGACAGGTTCACAGATACGCAGTATTTT.

The V gene is TRBV5-6, the J gene TRBJ2-1; D may be TRBD2 (6 bases). This CDR3 has 16 amino acids. V lost 1 base to trimming and J lost 5 bases, with 16 bases between them. The germline gives CDR1 SGHDT, CDR2 YYEEEE. In DNA form, the CDR3 reads TGTGCCAGCAGCTTGTATGTGACTAGGGCAAACAATGAGCAGTTCTTC. As protein: CASSLYVTRANNEQFF.

The chain uses TRBV4-2 and TRBJ2-1, with a tentative D call TRBD2 (8 bases). Per the germline V gene, CDR1 is LGHNA and CDR2 is YNFKEQ. This CDR3 has 14 residues. The germline V and J ends were trimmed by 4 bases and 5 bases, with 12 bases remaining between them. CDR3 loop: CASSRSGTDNEQFF. CDR3 sequence (DNA): TGTGCCAGCAGCCGTAGCGGGACAGACAATGAGCAGTTCTTC.

This clone was counted between two and nine times. The genes are TRBV6-6 and TRBJ2-1, with TRBD2 matching over 7 bases. Germline V gives CDR1 MNHNY, CDR2 SVGAGI (reference sequence). V dropped 5 bases and J dropped 5; count of bases not matched to a gene: 9. The CDR3 consists of 15 residues. CDR3 nucleotides: TGTGCCAGCAGTCCCGGAGGGACTACCAACAATGAGCAGTTCTTC. It specifies CASSPGGTTNNEQFF.

The rearrangement links TRBV7-9 to TRBJ2-1; 7 positions match TRBD2. This CDR3 spans 13 amino acids. With V trimmed by 1 base and J by 10 bases, 4 bases remained unmatched. Germline lookup yields CDR1 SEHNR and CDR2 FQNEAQ (reference sequence). The CDR3 sequence: CASSLGASGEQFF. In DNA form, the CDR3 reads TGTGCCAGCAGCTTAGGGGCTAGCGGAGAGCAGTTCTTC.

DNA for the CDR3: TGTGCCAGCTCACCACAGATACAGGTCCCTTATGGCTACACCTTC. This codes for CASSPQIQVPYGYTF. V gene TRBV18 combines with J gene TRBJ1-2, with D possibly matching TRBD1 (5 bases). Germline lookup yields CDR1 KGHSH and CDR2 LQKENI. The V end was cut by 1 base, the J end by 5 bases, with 14 bases between. The CDR3 sequence is 15 residues long.

V and J are TRBV28 and TRBJ2-1, with 11 bases aligning to TRBD2. The junction had 10 bases not matched to a gene; V was cut back by 6 bases and J by 6 bases. The CDR3 has 16 amino acids. Germline-derived CDR1 and CDR2 are MDHEN and SYDVKM. The CDR3 sequence: CASSSRGLAAFNEQFF. CDR3 DNA: TGTGCCAGCAGCTCGAGGGGACTAGCGGCCTTCAATGAGCAGTTCTTC.

The CDR3 region is CASSVEAVQNTEAFF. CDR3 coding DNA: TGTGCCAGCAGCGTAGAGGCGGTGCAGAACACTGAAGCTTTCTTT. The chain couples TRBV9 to TRBJ1-1, with D unresolved. Germline V CDR1 and CDR2: SGDLS, YYNGEE. The CDR3 contains 15 residues. V was cut by 0 bases and J by 1 base, with 10 bases left in between.

This chain uses TRBV6-5 with TRBJ2-7, with 11 bases fitting TRBD2. Trimming cost V 6 bases and J 3 bases; bases outside gene matches: 4. CDR3 length equals 14 residues. Germline V lookup: CDR1 MNHEY, CDR2 SVGAGI. In DNA, the CDR3 is TGTGCCAGCAGACGACTAGCGGGAATCTACGAGCAGTACTTC. This translates into CASRRLAGIYEQYF.

A few counts support this clone. The chain links TRBV18 to TRBJ1-1; D is unclear. Trimming shortened V by 3 bases and J by 1 base, and 9 bases separated the two germline ends. Germline V gene lookup returns CDR1 KGHSH and CDR2 LQKENI. The CDR3 is 14 residues long. This chain's CDR3 is CASSPGRQNTEAFF. The CDR3, as DNA: TGTGCCAGCTCACCCGGGAGACAGAACACTGAAGCTTTCTTT. Combining the CDR3 with reference TRBV18 and TRBJ1-1 gives the whole variable domain NAGVMQNPRHLVRRRGQEARLRCSPMKGHSHVYWYRQLPEEGLKFMVYLQKENIIDESGMPKERFSAEFPKEGPSILRIQQVVRGDSAAYFCASSPGRQNTEAFFGQGTRLTVV.

With regard to this clone: The germline gene is not matched at one end of the junction; a read error may be the cause. The chain combines TRBV7-9 with TRBJ1-5; D is uncertain. Per germline, CDR1 SEHNR and CDR2 FQNEAQ (reference sequence). The CDR3 covers 12 residues. The CDR3 nucleotides read TGTTCCAGCAGCTTACTTAATCAGCCCCAGCATTTT. This codes for CSSSLLNQPQHF.

The genes are TRBV10-2 and TRBJ1-3, with D perhaps TRBD1 (5 bases). The CDR3 length is 11 residues. The ends were cut back, 8 bases at V and 8 bases at J, with 10 bases in the middle. Per the germline V gene, CDR1 is WSHSY and CDR2 is SAAADI. CDR3 sequence (DNA): TGCGCCAGCTCGGGGGGGGACACCATATATTTT. Translation gives CASSGGDTIYF.

The rearrangement joins TRBV6-5 to TRBJ2-1; 10 bases are a match to TRBD2. Per the germline V gene, CDR1 is MNHEY and CDR2 is SVGAGI. This CDR3 region has 16 residues. J was trimmed by 2 bases and V by 2 bases; bases with no gene match: 3. Written as DNA, the CDR3 is TGTGCCAGCAGTTACGGACTAGCGGCTACCTACAATGAGCAGTTCTTC. Protein: CASSYGLAATYNEQFF.

The chain couples TRBV11-2 to TRBJ2-3; TRBD2 matches 10 bases. The germline V gene encodes CDR1 SGHAT and CDR2 FQNNGV. The CDR3 consists of 15 residues. Trimming cost V 3 bases and J 3 bases; bases outside gene matches: 3. This CDR3 reads CASSFPAGGTDTQYF. The CDR3 DNA is TGTGCCAGCAGCTTCCCAGCGGGAGGGACAGATACGCAGTATTTT.

As concerns this clone: The sample has other DNA sequences that encode this CDR3 too. The genes are TRBV28 and TRBJ1-2, with 10 nucleotides matching TRBD1. CDR3 length: 15 residues. The V segment lost 6 bases and the J segment 5 bases; nucleotides outside the gene matches: 9. Germline CDR1 is MDHEN and CDR2 is SYDVKM. The CDR3 DNA reads TGTGCCAGCAGCTACCTGACAGGGGGCTGGTATGGCTACACCTTC. Encoded protein: CASSYLTGGWYGYTF.

The chain employs TRBV5-5 and TRBJ1-1, with D tentatively TRBD1 (5 bases). Per the germline V gene, CDR1 is SGHKS and CDR2 is YYEKEE (reference sequence). Trimming cost V 2 bases and J 2 bases, with 16 bases left between them. The CDR3 loop spans 16 amino acids. CDR3 loop: CASSFGENRGNTEAFF. The CDR3 DNA sequence: TGTGCCAGCAGCTTTGGAGAAAATAGGGGTAACACTGAAGCTTTCTTT.